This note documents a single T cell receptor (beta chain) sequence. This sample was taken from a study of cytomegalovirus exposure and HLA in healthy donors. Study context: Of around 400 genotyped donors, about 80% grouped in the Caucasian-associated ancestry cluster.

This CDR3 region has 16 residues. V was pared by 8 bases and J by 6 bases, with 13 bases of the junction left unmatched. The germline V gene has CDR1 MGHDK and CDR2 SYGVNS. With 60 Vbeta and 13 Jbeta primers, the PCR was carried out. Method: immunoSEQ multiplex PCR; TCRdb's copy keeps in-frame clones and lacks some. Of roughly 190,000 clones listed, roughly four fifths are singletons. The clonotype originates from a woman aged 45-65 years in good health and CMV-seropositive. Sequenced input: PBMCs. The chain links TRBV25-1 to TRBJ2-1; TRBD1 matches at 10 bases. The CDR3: CASGASRDRGANEQFF. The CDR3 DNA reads TGTGCCAGCGGGGCTTCACGGGACAGGGGTGCCAATGAGCAGTTCTTC.